This T cell receptor (beta chain) is drawn from a study of technical replicates of blood from a few donors. V lost 4 bases to trimming and J lost 8 bases, with 23 bases between them. The germline V gene encodes CDR1 MGHRA and CDR2 YSYEKL. CDR3 length equals 17 residues. The data were produced by immunoSEQ multiplex PCR, yet TCRdb's version contains in-frame clones alone and is incomplete. The sample includes around 60,000 clones, over 90% of them seen just once. The sample comprised PBMCs. The source of this sequence is a human donor in good health. Some clones in this sample may be carry-over from other donors' samples. This rearrangement joins TRBV4-1 to TRBJ1-4; possibly TRBD1 for D (6 bases). CDR3 sequence: CASSPEGGGLLGEKLFF. In DNA, the CDR3 is TGCGCCAGCAGCCCTGAAGGGGGGGGACTCTTAGGGGAAAAACTGTTTTTT.